The clone carrying this T cell receptor beta chain has a handful of counts. Antigen: not known. This sample was included in a study of HIV-infected patients and healthy controls. V was trimmed by 6 bases and J by 5 bases, leaving 11 bases between them. CDR1 and CDR2 (germline): MNHEY, SVGEGT. CDR3 length: 13 amino acids. Roughly three months, about 14 weeks, into antiretroviral therapy, follow-up blood was collected. All unsorted peripheral T cells were captured because whole blood was used without fractionation. The study's findings and limits: MAIT alpha-chain CDR3s were frequent in healthy controls, depleted in HIV+.

Reverse transcription used about 510 ng RNA and constant-region primers for alpha and beta. Alpha and beta chain libraries were made separately by chain-specific third strand synthesis with multiplexing indices. TCRdb itself ran the 5' RACE reads through MiXCR, one entry per CDR3 protein. The sample contains 3,500 to 5,000 distinct CDR3 sequences, around 30% of which appear only once. The TCR sequence derives from an adult with HIV infection. The starting material was blood, obtained during antiretroviral therapy. V is TRBV6-2 or TRBV6-3 and J is TRBJ1-5, with D unresolved. DNA of the CDR3: TGTGCCAGCAGCCCTGGGAGGTATCAGCCCCAGCATTTT. Encoded protein: CASSPGRYQPQHF.